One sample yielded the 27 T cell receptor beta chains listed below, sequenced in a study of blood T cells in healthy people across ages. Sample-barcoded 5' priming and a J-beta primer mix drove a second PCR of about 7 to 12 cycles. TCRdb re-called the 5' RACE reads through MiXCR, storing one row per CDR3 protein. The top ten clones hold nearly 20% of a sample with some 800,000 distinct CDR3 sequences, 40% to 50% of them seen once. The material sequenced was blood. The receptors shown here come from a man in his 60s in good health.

The CDR3 protein is CASSPYQAYGTDTQYF. CDR3 DNA sequence: TGTGCCAGCTCACCATACCAGGCGTATGGCACAGATACGCAGTATTTT. This chain links TRBV18 with TRBJ2-3; D remains unclear. The CDR3 sequence is 16 residues long. In germline, CDR1 is KGHSH, CDR2 LQKENI. The V end lost 2 bases, the J end lost 1 base, and 13 bases lay between the germline ends.

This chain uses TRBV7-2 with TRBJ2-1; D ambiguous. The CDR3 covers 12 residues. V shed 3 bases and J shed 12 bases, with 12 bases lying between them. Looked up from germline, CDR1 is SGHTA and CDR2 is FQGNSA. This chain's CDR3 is CASSFRASRQFF. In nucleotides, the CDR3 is TGTGCCAGCAGCTTCCGCGCCAGTCGGCAGTTCTTC.

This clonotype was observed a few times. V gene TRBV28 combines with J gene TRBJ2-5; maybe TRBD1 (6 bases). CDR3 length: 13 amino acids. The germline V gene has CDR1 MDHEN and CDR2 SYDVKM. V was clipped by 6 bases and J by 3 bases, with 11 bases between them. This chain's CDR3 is CASRRTEKETQYF. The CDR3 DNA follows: TGTGCCAGCAGACGGACAGAGAAAGAGACCCAGTACTTC.

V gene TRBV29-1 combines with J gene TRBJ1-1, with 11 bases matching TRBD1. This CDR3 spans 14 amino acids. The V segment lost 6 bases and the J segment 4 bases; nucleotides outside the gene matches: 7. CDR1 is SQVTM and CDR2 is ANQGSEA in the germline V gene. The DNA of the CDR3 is TGCAGCGTGACGGGACAGGGGGTTCGCACTGAAGCTTTCTTT. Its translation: CSVTGQGVRTEAFF.

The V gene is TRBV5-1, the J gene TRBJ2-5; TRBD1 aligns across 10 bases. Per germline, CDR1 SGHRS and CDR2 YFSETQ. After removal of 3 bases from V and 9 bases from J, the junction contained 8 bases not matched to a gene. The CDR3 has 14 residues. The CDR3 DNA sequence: TGCGCCAGCAGCTCCGGGACAGGGGAACAGGCCCAGTACTTC. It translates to CASSSGTGEQAQYF.

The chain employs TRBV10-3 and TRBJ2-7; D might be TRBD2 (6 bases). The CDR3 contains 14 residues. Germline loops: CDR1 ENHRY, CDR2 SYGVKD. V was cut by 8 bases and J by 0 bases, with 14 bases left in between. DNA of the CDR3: TGTGCCATCCGGAATGGACTATTCTCCTACGAGCAGTACTTC. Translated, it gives CAIRNGLFSYEQYF.

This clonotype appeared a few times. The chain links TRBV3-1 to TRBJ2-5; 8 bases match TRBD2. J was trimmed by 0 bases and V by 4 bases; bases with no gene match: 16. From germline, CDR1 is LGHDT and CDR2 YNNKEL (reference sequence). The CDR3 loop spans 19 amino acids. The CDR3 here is CASSLRPIRLARYQETQYF. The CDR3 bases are TGTGCCAGCAGCCTGAGGCCCATTCGACTAGCGAGGTACCAAGAGACCCAGTACTTC.

CDR3 sequence: CASSLAGFDIQYF. CDR3 bases: TGTGCCAGCAGCTTGGCAGGGTTTGACATTCAGTACTTC. J is TRBJ2-4 and V is TRBV7-2, with D perhaps matching TRBD1 (5 bases). The germline gives CDR1 SGHTA, CDR2 FQGNSA. This CDR3 is built from 13 residues. Between the trimmed V and J ends, which lost 3 bases and 8 bases, there was a span of 11 bases.

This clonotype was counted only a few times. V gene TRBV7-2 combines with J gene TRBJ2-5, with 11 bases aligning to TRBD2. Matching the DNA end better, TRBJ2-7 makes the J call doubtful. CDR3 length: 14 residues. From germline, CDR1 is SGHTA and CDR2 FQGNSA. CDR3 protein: CASSGGTSGLEQYF. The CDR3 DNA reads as TGTGCCAGCAGCGGCGGGACTAGCGGTCTCGAGCAGTACTTC.

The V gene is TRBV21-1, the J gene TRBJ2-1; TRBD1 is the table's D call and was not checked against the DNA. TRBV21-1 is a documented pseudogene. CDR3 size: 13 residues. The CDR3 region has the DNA TGTGCCAGCAGCAAGACCCCAGGGGATGAGCAGTTCTTC. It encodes CASSKTPGDEQFF.

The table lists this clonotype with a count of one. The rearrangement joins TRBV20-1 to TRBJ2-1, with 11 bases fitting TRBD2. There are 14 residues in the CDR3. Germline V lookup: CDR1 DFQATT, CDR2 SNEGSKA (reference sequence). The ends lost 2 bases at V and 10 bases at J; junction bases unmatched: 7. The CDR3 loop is CSARILAGGREQFF. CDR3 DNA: TGCAGTGCTAGAATCCTAGCGGGGGGCCGGGAGCAGTTCTTC.

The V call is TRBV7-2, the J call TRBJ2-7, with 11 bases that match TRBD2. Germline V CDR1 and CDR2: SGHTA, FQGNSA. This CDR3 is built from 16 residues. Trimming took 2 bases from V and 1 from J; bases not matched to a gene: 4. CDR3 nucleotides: TGTGCCAGCAGCTTATGGGGGACTAGCGGTTCCTACGAGCAGTACTTC. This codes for CASSLWGTSGSYEQYF. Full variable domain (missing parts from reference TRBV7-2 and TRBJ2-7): GAGVSQSPSNKVTEKGKDVELRCDPISGHTALYWYRQSLGQGLEFLIYFQGNSAPDKSGLPSDRFSAERTGGSVSTLTIQRTQQEDSAVYLCASSLWGTSGSYEQYFGPGTRLTVT.

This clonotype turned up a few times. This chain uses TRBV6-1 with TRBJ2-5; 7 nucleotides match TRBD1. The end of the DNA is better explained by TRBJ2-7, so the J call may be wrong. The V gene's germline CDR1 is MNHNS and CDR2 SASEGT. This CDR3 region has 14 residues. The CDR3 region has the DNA TGTGCCAGCAGTGAAGGCAGGGGGATGCACGAGCAGTACTTC. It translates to CASSEGRGMHEQYF.

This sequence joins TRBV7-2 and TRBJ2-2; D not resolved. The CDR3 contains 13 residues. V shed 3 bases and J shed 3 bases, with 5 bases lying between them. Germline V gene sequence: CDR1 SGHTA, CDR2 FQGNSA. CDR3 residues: CASSFSYTGELFF. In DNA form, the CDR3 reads TGTGCCAGCAGCTTTTCCTACACCGGGGAGCTGTTTTTT.

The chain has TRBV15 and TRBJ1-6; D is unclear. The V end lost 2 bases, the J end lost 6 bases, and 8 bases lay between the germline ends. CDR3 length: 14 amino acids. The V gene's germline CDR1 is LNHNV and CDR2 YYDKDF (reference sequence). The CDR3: CATSRPDLNSPLHF. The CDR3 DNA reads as TGTGCCACCAGCAGACCTGACCTTAATTCACCCCTCCACTTT. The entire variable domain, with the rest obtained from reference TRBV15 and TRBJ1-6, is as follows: DAMVIQNPRYQVTQFGKPVTLSCSQTLNHNVMYWYQQKSSQAPKLLFHYYDKDFNNEADTPDNFQSRRPNTSFCFLDIRSPGLGDTAMYLCATSRPDLNSPLHFGNGTRLTVT.

The DNA of the CDR3 is TGTGCCAGCAGCGTACAGGGGAAGGACTACGAGCAGTACTTC. This sequence encodes CASSVQGKDYEQYF. V gene TRBV7-8 combines with J gene TRBJ2-7, with 7 bases fitting TRBD1. The V segment lost 5 bases and the J segment 3 bases; nucleotides outside the gene matches: 7. The CDR3 is 14 residues long. The germline V gene has CDR1 SGHVS and CDR2 FQNEAQ.

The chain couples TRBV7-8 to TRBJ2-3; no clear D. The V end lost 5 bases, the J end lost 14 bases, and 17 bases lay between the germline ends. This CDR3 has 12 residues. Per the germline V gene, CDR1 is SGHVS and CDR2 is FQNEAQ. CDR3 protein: CASSPSSKDPYF. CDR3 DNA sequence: TGTGCCAGCAGCCCGTCTTCAAAGGATCCGTATTTT.

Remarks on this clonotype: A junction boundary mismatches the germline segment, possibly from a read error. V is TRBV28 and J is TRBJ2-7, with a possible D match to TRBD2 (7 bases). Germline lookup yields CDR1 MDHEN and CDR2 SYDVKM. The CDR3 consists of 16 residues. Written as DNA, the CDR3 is TGCGCCAGCAGCCAACTGGGCGGGGGCCTCTTCTACGAGCAGTACTTC. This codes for CASSQLGGGLFYEQYF.

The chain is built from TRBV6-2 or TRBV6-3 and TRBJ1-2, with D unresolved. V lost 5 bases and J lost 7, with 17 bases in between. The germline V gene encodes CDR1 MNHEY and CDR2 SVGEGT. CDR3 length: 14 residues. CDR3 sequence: CASSGWTVLRGYTF. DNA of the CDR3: TGTGCCAGCAGTGGGTGGACGGTCCTACGTGGCTACACCTTC.

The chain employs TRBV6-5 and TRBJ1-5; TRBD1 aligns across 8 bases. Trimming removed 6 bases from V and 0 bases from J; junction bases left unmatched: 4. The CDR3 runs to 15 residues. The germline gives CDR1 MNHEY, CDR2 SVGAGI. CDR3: CASRPGGRSNQPQHF. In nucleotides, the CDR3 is TGTGCCAGCAGACCAGGGGGCCGTAGCAATCAGCCCCAGCATTTT.

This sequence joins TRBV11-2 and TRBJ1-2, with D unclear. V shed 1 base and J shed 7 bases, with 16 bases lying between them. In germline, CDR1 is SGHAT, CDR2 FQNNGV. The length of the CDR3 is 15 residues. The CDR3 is CASSLAGRTLTGYTF. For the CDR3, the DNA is TGTGCCAGCAGCTTAGCCGGACGGACTTTAACTGGCTACACCTTC.

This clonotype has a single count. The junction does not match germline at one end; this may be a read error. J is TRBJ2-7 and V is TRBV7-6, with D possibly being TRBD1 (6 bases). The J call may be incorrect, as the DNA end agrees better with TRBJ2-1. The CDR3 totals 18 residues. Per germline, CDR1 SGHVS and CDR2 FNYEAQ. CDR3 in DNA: TGCGCCAGCAGCCGTGGACAGCCAGGTCTGAGTTTTTGGAATGAGCAGTTCTTC. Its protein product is CASSRGQPGLSFWNEQFF.

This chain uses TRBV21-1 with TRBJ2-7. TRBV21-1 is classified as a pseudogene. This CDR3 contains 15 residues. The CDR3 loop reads CASSGTESDSYEQYF. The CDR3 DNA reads TGTGCCAGCAGCGGAACGGAGAGCGACTCCTACGAGCAGTACTTC.

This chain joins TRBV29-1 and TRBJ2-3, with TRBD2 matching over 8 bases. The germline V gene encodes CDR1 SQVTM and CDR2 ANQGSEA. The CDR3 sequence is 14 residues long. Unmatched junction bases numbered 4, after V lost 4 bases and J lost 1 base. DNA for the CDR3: TGCAGCGTTGGGCGGGGGGTTCGCACAGATACGCAGTATTTT. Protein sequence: CSVGRGVRTDTQYF.

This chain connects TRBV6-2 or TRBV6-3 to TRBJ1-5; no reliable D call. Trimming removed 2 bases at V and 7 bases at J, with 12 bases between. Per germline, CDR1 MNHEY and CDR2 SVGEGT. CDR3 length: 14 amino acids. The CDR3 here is CASSYTLTAQPQHF. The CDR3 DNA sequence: TGTGCCAGCAGTTACACCCTAACAGCACAGCCCCAGCATTTT.

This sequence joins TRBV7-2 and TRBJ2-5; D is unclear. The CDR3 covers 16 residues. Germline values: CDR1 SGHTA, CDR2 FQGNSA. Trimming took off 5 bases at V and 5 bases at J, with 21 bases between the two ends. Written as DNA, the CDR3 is TGTGCCAGCAGCCCCCAAGAGCGCAAACGAAGGGAGACCCAGTACTTC. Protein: CASSPQERKRRETQYF.

The CDR3 DNA reads TGTGCCAGTAGTATTGGCCAGCGCACAGATACGCAGTATTTT. It translates to CASSIGQRTDTQYF. V usage is TRBV19 and J usage is TRBJ2-3; D uncertain. The V end lost 3 bases, the J end lost 1 base, and 8 bases lay between the germline ends. Germline V gene sequence: CDR1 LNHDA, CDR2 SQIVND (reference sequence). The length of the CDR3 is 14 residues.